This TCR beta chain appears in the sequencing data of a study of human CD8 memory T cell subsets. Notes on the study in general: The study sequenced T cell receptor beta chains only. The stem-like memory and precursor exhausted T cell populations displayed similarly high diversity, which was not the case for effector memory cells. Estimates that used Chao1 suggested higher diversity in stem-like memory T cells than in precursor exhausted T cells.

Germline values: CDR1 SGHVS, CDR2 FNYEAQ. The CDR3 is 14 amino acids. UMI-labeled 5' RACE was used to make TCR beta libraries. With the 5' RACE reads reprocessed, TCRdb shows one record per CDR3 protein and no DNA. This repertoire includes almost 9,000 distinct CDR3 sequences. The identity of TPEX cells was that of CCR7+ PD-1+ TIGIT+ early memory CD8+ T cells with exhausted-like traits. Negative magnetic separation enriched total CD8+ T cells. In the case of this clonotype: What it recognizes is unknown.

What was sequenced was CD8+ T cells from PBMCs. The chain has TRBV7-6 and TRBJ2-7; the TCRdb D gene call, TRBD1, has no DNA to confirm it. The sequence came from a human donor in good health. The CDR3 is CASSLTGGLYEQYF.